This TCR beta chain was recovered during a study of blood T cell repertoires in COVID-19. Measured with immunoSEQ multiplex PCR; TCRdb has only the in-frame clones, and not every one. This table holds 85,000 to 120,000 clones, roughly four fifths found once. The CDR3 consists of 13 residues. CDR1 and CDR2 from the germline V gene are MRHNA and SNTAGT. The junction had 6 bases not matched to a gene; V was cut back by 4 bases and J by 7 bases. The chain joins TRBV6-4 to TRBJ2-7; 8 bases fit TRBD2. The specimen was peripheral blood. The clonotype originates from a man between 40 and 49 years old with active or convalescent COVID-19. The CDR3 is CASSGSGTSEQYF. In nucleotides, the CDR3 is TGTGCCAGCAGTGGATCCGGGACTAGTGAGCAGTACTTC.